Sequencing of this TCR beta chain was carried out in a study of cytomegalovirus exposure and HLA in healthy donors. General study results and limits: One variant, a missense change in DCLRE1C, was linked in a later analysis to TCR beta V- and J-gene trimming.

The CDR3 extends over 14 amino acids. J lost 6 bases, V lost 7 bases, and 5 bases had no gene match. Per germline, CDR1 LNHDA and CDR2 SQIVND (reference sequence). In regard to this clone: Its antigen remains unknown.

PCR employed 60 Vbeta and 13 Jbeta primers. Produced via immunoSEQ multiplex PCR; TCRdb's table is partial and in-frame only. Among over 100,000 clones listed, just under 70% were seen once. Sequenced input: PBMCs. This TCR was recovered from a woman between 65 and 79 years old in good health and CMV-seropositive. The chain carries TRBV19 and TRBJ1-6; 8 nucleotides line up with TRBD1. The chain's CDR3 is CASKGTGGNSPLHF. The DNA for the CDR3 is TGTGCCAGTAAGGGAACAGGGGGTAATTCACCCCTCCACTTT.